One sample yielded the 6 T cell receptor beta chains listed below, sequenced in a study of control samples from healthy donors and cancer patients. Sequencing used immunoSEQ multiplex PCR; TCRdb keeps in-frame clones, though not all of them. Of around 170,000 clones in the sample, 85% to 90% were seen once. The sample taken for sequencing was blood. All receptors derive from a woman between 25 and 40 years old in good health.

The J gene is TRBJ2-5, the V gene TRBV9, with D possibly matching TRBD1 (5 bases). V gave up 3 bases and J gave up 5 bases, with 23 bases separating them. The CDR3 has 17 amino acids. CDR1 SGDLS and CDR2 YYNGEE come from the germline V gene. The chain's CDR3 is CASSASTRLTGLETQYF. CDR3 in DNA: TGTGCCAGCAGCGCCTCGACCCGGCTCACAGGTCTGGAGACCCAGTACTTC.

The chain couples TRBV4-1 to TRBJ1-5; D gene ambiguous. Germline V gives CDR1 MGHRA, CDR2 YSYEKL. The CDR3 spans 18 residues. V was shortened by 0 bases and J by 1 base, with 16 bases between the two germline ends. CDR3 in DNA: TGCGCCAGCAGCCAAGACCTTCGGCCAGGTGGAAGCAATCAGCCCCAGCATTTT. It is translated as CASSQDLRPGGSNQPQHF.

The sample holds one count of this clone. V and J are TRBV7-2 and TRBJ2-4, with D tentatively TRBD2 (5 bases). From germline, CDR1 is SGHTA and CDR2 FQGNSA. V was trimmed by 5 bases and J by 6 bases, leaving 11 bases between them. This CDR3 contains 13 residues. The CDR3 protein is CASSPGSLNIQYF. As DNA, the CDR3 is TGTGCCAGCAGCCCGGGATCATTAAACATTCAGTACTTC.

The chain uses TRBV19 and TRBJ2-5; possibly TRBD2 for D (7 bases). Germline V CDR1 and CDR2: LNHDA, SQIVND (reference sequence). This CDR3 has 13 amino acids. Trimming took off 5 bases at V and 5 bases at J, with 12 bases between the two ends. The CDR3 sequence is CASSRGARETQYF. The CDR3 DNA follows: TGTGCCAGTAGTCGGGGGGCCAGGGAGACCCAGTACTTC.

The V gene is TRBV3-1 (or the pseudogene TRBV3-2), the J gene TRBJ2-5; D call uncertain. Germline lookup yields CDR1 LGHDT and CDR2 YNNKEL (reference sequence). Trimming shortened V by 1 base and J by 8 bases, and 11 bases separated the two germline ends. This CDR3 region has 13 residues. CDR3 loop: CASSQVASNTQYF. In DNA, the CDR3 is TGTGCCAGCAGCCAAGTGGCCTCAAATACCCAGTACTTC.

V usage is TRBV5-1 and J usage is TRBJ2-2; D perhaps matches TRBD2 (5 bases). The CDR3 is 14 amino acids. Trimming cost V 2 bases and J 6 bases, with 11 bases left between them. Germline V gives CDR1 SGHRS, CDR2 YFSETQ. The CDR3 region has the DNA TGCGCCAGCAGCTTTGTTCCGGGGTCCGGGGAGCTGTTTTTT. Translating it yields CASSFVPGSGELFF.